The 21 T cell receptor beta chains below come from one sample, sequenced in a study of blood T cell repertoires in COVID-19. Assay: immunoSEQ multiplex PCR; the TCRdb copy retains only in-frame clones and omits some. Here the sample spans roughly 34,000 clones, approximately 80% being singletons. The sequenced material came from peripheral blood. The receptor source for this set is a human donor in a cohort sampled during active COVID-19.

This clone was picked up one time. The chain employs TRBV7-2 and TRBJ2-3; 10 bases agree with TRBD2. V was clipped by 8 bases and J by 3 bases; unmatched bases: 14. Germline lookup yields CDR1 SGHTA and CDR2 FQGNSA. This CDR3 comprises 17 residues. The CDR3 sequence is CASGTRLAGFGTDTQYF. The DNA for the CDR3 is TGTGCCAGCGGCACCCGACTAGCGGGCTTTGGGACAGATACGCAGTATTTT.

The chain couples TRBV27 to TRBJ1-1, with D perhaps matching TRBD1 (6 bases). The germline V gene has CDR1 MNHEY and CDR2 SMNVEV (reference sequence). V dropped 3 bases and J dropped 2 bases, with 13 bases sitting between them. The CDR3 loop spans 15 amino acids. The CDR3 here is CASSFQGRPNTEAFF. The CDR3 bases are TGTGCCAGCAGTTTTCAGGGGAGACCAAACACTGAAGCTTTCTTT.

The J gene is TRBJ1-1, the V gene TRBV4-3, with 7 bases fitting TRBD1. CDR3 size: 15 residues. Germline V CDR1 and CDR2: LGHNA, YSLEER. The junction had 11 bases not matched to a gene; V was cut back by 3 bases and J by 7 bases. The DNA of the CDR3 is TGCGCCAGCAGCCAGGGGCTCGACAGGGCAGGTGAAGCTTTCTTT. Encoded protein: CASSQGLDRAGEAFF.

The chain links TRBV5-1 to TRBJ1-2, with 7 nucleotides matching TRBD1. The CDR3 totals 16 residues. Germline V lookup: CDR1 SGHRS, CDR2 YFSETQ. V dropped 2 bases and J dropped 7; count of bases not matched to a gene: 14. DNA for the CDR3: TGCGCCAGCAGCTTATTACCAGGGGGGATACAAGGTGGCTACACCTTC. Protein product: CASSLLPGGIQGGYTF.

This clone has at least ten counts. This chain's CDR3 is CASSSRQLLYNSPLHF. CDR3 sequence (DNA): TGCGCCAGCAGCTCGCGACAGCTCCTCTATAATTCACCCCTCCACTTT. The chain joins TRBV5-1 to TRBJ1-6; possibly TRBD1 for D (5 bases). This CDR3 has 16 residues. CDR1 and CDR2 from the germline V gene are SGHRS and YFSETQ. V dropped 3 bases and J dropped 3 bases, with 13 bases sitting between them.

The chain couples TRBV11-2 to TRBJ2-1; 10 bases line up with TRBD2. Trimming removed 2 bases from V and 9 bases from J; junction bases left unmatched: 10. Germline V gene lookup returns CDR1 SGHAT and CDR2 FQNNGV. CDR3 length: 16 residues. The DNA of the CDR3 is TGTGCCAGCAGCTTATATGATCTAGCGGGAGAGGGTGAGCAGTTCTTC. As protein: CASSLYDLAGEGEQFF. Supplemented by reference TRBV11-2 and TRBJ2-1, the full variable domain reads EAGVAQSPRYKIIEKRQSVAFWCNPISGHATLYWYQQILGQGPKLLIQFQNNGVVDDSQLPKDRFSAERLKGVDSTLKIQPAKLEDSAVYLCASSLYDLAGEGEQFFGPGTRLTVL.

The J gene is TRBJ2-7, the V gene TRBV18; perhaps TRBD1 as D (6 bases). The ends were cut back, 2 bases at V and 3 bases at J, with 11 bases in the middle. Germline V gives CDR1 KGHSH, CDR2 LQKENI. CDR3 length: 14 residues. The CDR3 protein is CASSPGTTNYEQYF. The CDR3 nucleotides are TGTGCCAGCTCACCAGGGACAACCAACTACGAGCAGTACTTC.

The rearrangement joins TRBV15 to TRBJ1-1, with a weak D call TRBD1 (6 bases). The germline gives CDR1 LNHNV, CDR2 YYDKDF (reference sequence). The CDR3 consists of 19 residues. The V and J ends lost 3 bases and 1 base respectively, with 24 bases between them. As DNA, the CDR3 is TGTGCCACCAGCAGTCGTACCTATCGAGACAGGCGAGGGAACACTGAAGCTTTCTTT. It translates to CATSSRTYRDRRGNTEAFF.

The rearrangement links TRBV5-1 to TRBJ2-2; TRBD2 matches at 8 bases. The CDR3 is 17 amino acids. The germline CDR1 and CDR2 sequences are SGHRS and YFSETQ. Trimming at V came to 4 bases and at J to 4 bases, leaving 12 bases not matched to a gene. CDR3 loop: CASSPVQAGDGTGELFF. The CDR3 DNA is TGCGCCAGCAGCCCAGTTCAAGCGGGGGATGGCACCGGGGAGCTGTTTTTT. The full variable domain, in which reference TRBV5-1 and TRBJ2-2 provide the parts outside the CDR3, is KAGVTQTPRYLIKTRGQQVTLSCSPISGHRSVSWYQQTPGQGLQFLFEYFSETQRNKGNFPGRFSGRQFSNSRSEMNVSTLELGDSALYLCASSPVQAGDGTGELFFGEGSRLTVL.

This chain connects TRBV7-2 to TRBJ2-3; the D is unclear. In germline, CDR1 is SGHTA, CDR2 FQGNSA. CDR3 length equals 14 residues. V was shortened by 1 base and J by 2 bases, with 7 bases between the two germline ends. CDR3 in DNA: TGTGCCAGCAGCTTAGGACTCATCACAGATACGCAGTATTTT. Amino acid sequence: CASSLGLITDTQYF.

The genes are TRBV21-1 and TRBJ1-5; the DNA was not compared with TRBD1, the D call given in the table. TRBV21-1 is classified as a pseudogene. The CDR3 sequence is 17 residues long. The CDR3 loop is CAGSPRDRASLVQPQHF. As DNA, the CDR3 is TGTGCCGGAAGCCCCCGGGACAGGGCATCTCTCGTTCAGCCCCAGCATTTT.

CDR3 loop: CASRRLAGATRPSEQYF. The CDR3 DNA reads as TGTGCCAGCAGGCGACTAGCGGGGGCGACAAGACCATCCGAGCAGTACTTC. This chain links TRBV6-6 with TRBJ2-7; the match to TRBD2 covers 12 bases. The ends lost 6 bases at V and 6 bases at J; junction bases unmatched: 15. The germline gives CDR1 MNHNY, CDR2 SVGAGI (reference sequence). This CDR3 region has 17 residues.

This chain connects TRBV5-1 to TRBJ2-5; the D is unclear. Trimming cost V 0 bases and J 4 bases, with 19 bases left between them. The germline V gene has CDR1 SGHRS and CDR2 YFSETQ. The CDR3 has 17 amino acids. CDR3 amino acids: CASSLARGFAVGETQYF. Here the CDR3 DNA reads TGCGCCAGCAGCTTGGCCCGAGGCTTTGCCGTTGGAGAGACCCAGTACTTC.

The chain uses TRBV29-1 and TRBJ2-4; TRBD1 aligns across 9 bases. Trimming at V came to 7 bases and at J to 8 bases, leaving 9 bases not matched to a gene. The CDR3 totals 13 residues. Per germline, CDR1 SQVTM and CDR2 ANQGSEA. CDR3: CSARRDRVDIQYF. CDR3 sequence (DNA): TGCAGCGCTCGCCGGGACAGGGTGGACATTCAGTACTTC.

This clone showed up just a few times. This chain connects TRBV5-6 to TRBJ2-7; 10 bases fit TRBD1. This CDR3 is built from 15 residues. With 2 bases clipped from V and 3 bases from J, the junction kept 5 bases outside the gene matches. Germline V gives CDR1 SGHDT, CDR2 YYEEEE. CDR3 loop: CASSFRGTGVYEQYF. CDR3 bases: TGTGCCAGCAGCTTCCGAGGGACAGGGGTCTACGAGCAGTACTTC.

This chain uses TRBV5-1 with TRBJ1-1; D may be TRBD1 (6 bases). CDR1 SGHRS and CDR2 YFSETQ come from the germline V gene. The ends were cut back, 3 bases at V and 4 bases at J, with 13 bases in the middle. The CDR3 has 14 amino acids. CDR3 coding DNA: TGCGCCAGCAGCTGGAGACAGGTGGGCACTGAAGCTTTCTTT. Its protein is CASSWRQVGTEAFF.

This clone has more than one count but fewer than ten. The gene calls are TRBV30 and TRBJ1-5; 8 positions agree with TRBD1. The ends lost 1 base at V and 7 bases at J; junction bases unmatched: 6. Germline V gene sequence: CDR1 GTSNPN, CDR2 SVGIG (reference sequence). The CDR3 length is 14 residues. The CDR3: CAWSAGQGRQPQHF. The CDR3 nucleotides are TGTGCCTGGAGTGCAGGACAGGGCCGACAGCCCCAGCATTTT.

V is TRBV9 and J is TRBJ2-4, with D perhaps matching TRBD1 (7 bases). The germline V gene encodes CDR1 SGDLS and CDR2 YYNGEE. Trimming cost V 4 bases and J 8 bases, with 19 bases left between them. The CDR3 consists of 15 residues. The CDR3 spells CASSPRGRGGDIQYF. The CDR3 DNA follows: TGTGCCAGCAGCCCGAGGGGGCGGGGCGGGGACATTCAGTACTTC.

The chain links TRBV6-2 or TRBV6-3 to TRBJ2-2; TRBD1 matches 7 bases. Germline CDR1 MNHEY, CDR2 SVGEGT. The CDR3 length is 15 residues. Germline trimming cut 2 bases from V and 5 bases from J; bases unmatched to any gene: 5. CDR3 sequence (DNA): TGTGCCAGCAGTTACCCCCCCAGGGGGACCGGGGAGCTGTTTTTT. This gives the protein CASSYPPRGTGELFF.

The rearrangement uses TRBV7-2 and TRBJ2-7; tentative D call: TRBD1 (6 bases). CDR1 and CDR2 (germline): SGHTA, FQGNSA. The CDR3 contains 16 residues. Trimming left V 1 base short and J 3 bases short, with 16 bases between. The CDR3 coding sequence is TGTGCCAGCAGCTTAGTTTATAGGGGGAGAGGCTACGAGCAGTACTTC. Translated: CASSLVYRGRGYEQYF.

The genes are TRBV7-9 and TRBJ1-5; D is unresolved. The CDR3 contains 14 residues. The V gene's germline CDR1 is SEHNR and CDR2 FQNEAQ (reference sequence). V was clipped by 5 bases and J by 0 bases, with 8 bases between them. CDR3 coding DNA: TGTGCCAGCAGCAATCGGTATAGCAATCAGCCCCAGCATTTT. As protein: CASSNRYSNQPQHF.